This paragraph covers one T cell receptor beta chain sequence. In its sample, this clonotype was seen a few times. Its antigen remains unidentified. Base qualities are not at hand, and no much larger clone is one base apart. Systemically healthy Caucasian individuals from Russia, roughly 40 in total and aged about 6 to 100 years, were included as donors. Each donor gave 8.5 to 10 milliliters of peripheral blood, collected into EDTA-treated Vacutainer tubes. Ficoll-Paque density-gradient centrifugation was used to isolate PBMCs, with at least 6 million per sample. Total RNA was extracted from PBMCs with Trizol reagent, with at least 6 micrograms obtained per sample. For every donor, flow cytometry on a PBMC aliquot measured the percentage of naive CD45RAhigh/CD27high T cells. This sample stems from a study of blood T cells in healthy people across ages (dated by TCRdb to the mid-2010s). For the study in its entirety: Template switching captured roughly one uniquely barcoded TCR beta cDNA molecule per two T cells in model experiments. The study measured age-related changes in TCR beta repertoire diversity using deep sequencing normalized with unique cDNA molecular identifiers. Donors were grouped into four age groups: young (average 16 years), middle-aged (around 39), aged (about 60) and long-lived (about 90). For two donors (one aged 18 to 30 and one aged 80 or older), the study analyzed two additional independent replicas of 1 million unique cDNA reads from the same blood draw. The research as a whole found: As age increased, observed TCR beta diversity per million T cells dropped in a roughly linear way, and a significant reduction was already evident by age 40. Donor CMV infection status was unknown, potentially confounding age-related changes in expanded clonotypes. Observed TCR beta diversity correlated strongly with the percentage of naive T cells measured by flow cytometry. Estimates of total diversity from one million sequenced T cells were regarded as lower bounds and underestimates. Compared with the aged group, more naive CD4+ T cells, fewer expanded clones and increased TCR diversity were shown by the long-lived group, suggesting age selection. Because profiling used bulk unsorted PBMCs, naive and antigen-experienced compartments could not be compared conclusively.

As encoded in the germline V gene, CDR1 is MNHNS while CDR2 is SASEGT. V is pruned by 6 bases and J by 0 bases, leaving 5 bases of the junction without a gene match. Counted from cysteine to phenylalanine, this CDR3 has 15 amino acids. Only the CDR3 DNA is retained, 45 bases long and in frame from the first base. Libraries were constructed by 5' RACE. These reads were obtained on an Illumina HiSeq 2500. The second PCR ran for roughly 7 to 11 cycles and used a J-beta primer mix along with a sample-barcoded 5' primer. Each TCR beta cDNA molecule received a unique molecular identifier from a template-switch 5' adaptor carrying 12 random nucleotides. Each sample yielded at least 2.5 million CDR3-containing paired-end reads. First-strand cDNA was synthesized from all RNA with the Mint cDNA synthesis kit, primed by a TRBC-specific oligonucleotide. Following uracil-DNA glycosylase treatment, all cDNA underwent a first 18-cycle PCR with the universal primers M1SS and BC2_uni_R. The authors' analysis ran thus. Each sample was normalized by randomly selecting 1 million high-quality reads, each carrying a distinct molecular identifier. Instead of being binned into consensus sequences, reads that shared molecular identifiers were thrown out. MiTCR, run with a Q25 quality threshold and the strictest error-elimination algorithm, handled CDR3 identification, clonotype clustering and error correction. A nonparametric unseen species model with Euler transformation was used to estimate a lower bound on total TCR beta diversity. The public reads were quality trimmed at Q25 with fastp and then assembled into clones with MiXCR by TCRdb, keeping productive beta chains. Entries that share a CDR3 protein sequence are merged under the most common genes and DNA. The V and J calls here are based on TCRdb, not the publication. This sample comprises 450,000 to 600,000 distinct CDR3 sequences, 25% to 35% of them detected only once. The top ten hold 3.6% of the sample.

Another study also made use of these data, one on T cells of mothers and their children. The second study also describes: Donors were nine systemically healthy Caucasian individuals: three mothers and their six children. cDNA synthesis consumed the entire amount of extracted RNA, loaded at roughly 1.5 ug RNA in each 15 ul reaction. In the second PCR, the M1S primer introduced both the sample barcodes and 2-4 random nucleotides. Over 8 million TCR beta CDR3 reads came from each mother, compared with several million reads from each child. In both related and unrelated pairs, thymic selection shapes the output of TCR recombination in a similar way, with inherited differences having only a minor effect. Normalized repertoire overlap in related mother-child pairs was always slightly higher than in unrelated mother-child pairs, but the difference was never significant. With a sensitivity of about 100 clones per million clonotypes, no persistent microchimeric T cell clones were detected. The study used deep NGS to compare TCR beta repertoires of mothers and children, seeking features distinguishing related mother-child pairs from unrelated individuals. On average, the children were about 10 +/- 4 years old, while the mothers were 40 +/- 4 years old. After adapter ligation with NEBNext reagents, the libraries were sequenced on Illumina HiSeq 2000 with 100+100 nt paired-end reads. To avoid cross-contamination, the mother libraries and the child libraries were prepared a month apart and sequenced in separate runs. Each donor had between about 450,000 and 2,100,000 distinct TCR beta clonotypes identified. Naive TCR beta clonotypes were estimated from low-frequency clonotypes matched to each donor's FACS-determined naive share, without sorting.

The receptor was isolated from a boy aged 2-9 years in good health. Sequencing used blood. The rearrangement combines TRBV6-1 with TRBJ1-5; the junction holds 7 bases that match TRBD1. Read as DNA, the sequence is TGTGCCAGCAGAGAGACAGGGAATAGCAATCAGCCCCAGCATTTT. The resulting protein is CASRETGNSNQPQHF.